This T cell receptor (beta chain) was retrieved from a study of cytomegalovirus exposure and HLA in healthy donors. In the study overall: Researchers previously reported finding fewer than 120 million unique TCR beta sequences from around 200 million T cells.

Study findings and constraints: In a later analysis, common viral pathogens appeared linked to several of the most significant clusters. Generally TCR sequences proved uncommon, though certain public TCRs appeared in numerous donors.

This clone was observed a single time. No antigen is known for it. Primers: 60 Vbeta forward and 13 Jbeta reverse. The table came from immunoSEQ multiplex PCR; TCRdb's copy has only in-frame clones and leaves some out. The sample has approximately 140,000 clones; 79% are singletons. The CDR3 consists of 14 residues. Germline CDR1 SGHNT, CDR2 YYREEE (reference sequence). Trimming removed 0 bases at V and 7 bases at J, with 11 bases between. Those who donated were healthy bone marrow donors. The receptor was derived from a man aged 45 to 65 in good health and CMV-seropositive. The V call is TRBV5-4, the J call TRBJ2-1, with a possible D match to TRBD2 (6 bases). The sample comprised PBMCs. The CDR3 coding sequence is TGTGCCAGCAGCTTGGAGACGGGAGTGAATGAGCAGTTCTTC. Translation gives CASSLETGVNEQFF.